A selection of T cell receptor beta chains follows, all from one sample in a study of cytomegalovirus exposure and HLA in healthy donors. Measured with immunoSEQ multiplex PCR; TCRdb has only the in-frame clones, and not every one. The sample records about 67,000 clones, about 70% being singletons. The sample taken for sequencing was PBMCs. Source of these receptors: a woman younger than 45 in good health and CMV-seronegative. Each CDR3 is given with its conserved first and last residue. A D gene is named only where the DNA matches it firmly. Clone size is not always given. Where it is, it says once, few, many or a class for expanded clones.

D gene	V gene	J gene	clone size	CDR3 DNA	CDR3 protein
TRBD1	TRBV27	TRBJ1-6	-	TGTGCCAGCAGTTTACGGGGAGTGGACAGGGGAAATTCACCCCTCCACTTT	CASSLRGVDRGNSPLHF
-	TRBV25-1	TRBJ1-6	-	TGTGCCTGCCCGGGACTCCCTTCGAGCTCCTATAATTCACCCCTCCACTTT	CACPGLPSSSYNSPLHF
-	TRBV30	TRBJ1-2	-	TGTGCCTGGAACGTCGGGGTCGCCGGGGATGGCTACACCTTC	CAWNVGVAGDGYTF
-	TRBV7-2	TRBJ1-5	-	TGTGCCAGCAGCTTAGGAGGGTCCCAGCCCCAGCATTTT	CASSLGGSQPQHF
-	TRBV18	TRBJ1-2	once	TGTGCCAGCTCACCAAACCAGGGCTACTATGGCTACACCTTC	CASSPNQGYYGYTF
TRBD1	TRBV6-5	TRBJ1-2	-	TGTGCCAGCAGCAATCCCACCAGGGGGGACTATGGCTACACCTTC	CASSNPTRGDYGYTF
-	TRBV11-2	TRBJ2-1	once	TGTGCCAGCAGCTTAGGAGGAGCAGGGGAAACCTACAATGAGCAGTTCTTC	CASSLGGAGETYNEQFF
-	TRBV6-5	TRBJ1-1	-	TGTGCCAGCAGCCGTGGTGACAGGCGCACTGAAGCTTTCTTT	CASSRGDRRTEAFF
-	TRBV7-2	TRBJ1-1	-	TGTGCCAGCAGCTTAACTCCGGGTAGCACTGAAGCTTTCTTT	CASSLTPGSTEAFF
TRBD1	TRBV7-3	TRBJ1-6	few	TGTGCCAGCAGGAACCGGGACAGGGGCAATTCACCCCTCCACTTT	CASRNRDRGNSPLHF
-	TRBV7-9	TRBJ2-7	-	TGTGCCAGCAGCTTAATGGGGCAATACGAGCAGTACTTC	CASSLMGQYEQYF
TRBD1	TRBV19	TRBJ1-5	few	TGTGCCAGTAGTATAGGGGACAGTTCTCTGCAGCCCCAGCATTTT	CASSIGDSSLQPQHF
TRBD1	TRBV6-5	TRBJ1-1	once	TGTGCCACCCGGGACAGGGGGGACACTGAAGCTTTCTTT	CATRDRGDTEAFF